The sample holds one count of the clone carrying this T cell receptor beta chain. Its antigen remains unknown. Trimming removed 5 bases from V and 4 bases from J; junction bases left unmatched: 8. This CDR3 contains 15 residues. Germline V lookup: CDR1 MNHEY, CDR2 SMNVEV (reference sequence). The sample is drawn from a study of shared clonotypes between healthy human individuals. TCRdb keeps only in-frame clones here, not all; method: immunoSEQ multiplex PCR. The table has 2,500,000 or so clones, 90% to 95% seen once. General study findings and limits: Specimens sampled were limited to blood, with tissue repertoires likely differing.

The chain couples TRBV27 to TRBJ1-2; 9 nucleotides agree with TRBD1. The specimen was naive CD4+ T cells sorted from blood. This sample's subset: CD45RA+ positively selected. The TCR sequence derives from a young man in good health. The DNA of the CDR3 is TGTGCCAGCAGTGTGTCCGGGACAGGGTCCTATGGCTACACCTTC. It codes for CASSVSGTGSYGYTF.